This T cell receptor beta chain was sequenced in a study of lymphopenia after photon versus proton radiotherapy. General study points: Photon-treated patients lost naive T cells and TCR diversity; proton-treated stayed stable. A bigger post-nadir fall in TCR diversity correlated inversely with survival time in deceased patients. Authors raise, but do not show, better survival with proton therapy. Oligoclonal CD8+ Temra expansion after nadir drove photon patients' diversity drop.

With regard to this clone: What it binds is not known.

CDR1 and CDR2 from the germline V gene are LNHDA and SQIVND (reference sequence). The CDR3 totals 17 residues. Trimming shortened V by 3 bases and J by 0 bases, and 14 bases separated the two germline ends. TCRdb's copy holds only in-frame clones and misses some; the assay was immunoSEQ multiplex PCR. This table holds approximately 71,000 clones, roughly 93% found once. The TCR was taken from a woman between 65 and 79 years old with pancreatic cancer. Here the sequenced sample was peripheral blood, taken from a patient treated with photon-based radiotherapy. This rearrangement joins TRBV19 to TRBJ2-2; D is ambiguous. The CDR3 is CASSIGMGSTNTGELFF. CDR3 sequence (DNA): TGTGCCAGTAGTATCGGAATGGGCTCAACGAACACCGGGGAGCTGTTTTTT.